These T cell receptor beta chains were read from a single sample in a study of post-analysis software for immune sequencing data. TCRdb passed the PCR reads through MiXCR, listing each CDR3 protein once. The data show about 800,000 distinct CDR3 sequences, 30% seen once. Input material: blood. The receptors shown here come from a girl aged 10 to 17 with multiple sclerosis. The CDR3 runs from the conserved cysteine through the conserved F or W. D genes are given only for firm matches. Clone size is shown for a subset of rows, as once, few, many or a class of expanded clone.

V gene: TRBV27
D gene: TRBD2
J gene: TRBJ2-1
clone size: .
CDR3 DNA: TGTGCCAGCAGGGGACTAGCGGGAGGGTTCTACAATGAGCAGTTCTTC
CDR3 protein: CASRGLAGGFYNEQFF

V gene: TRBV29-1
D gene: .
J gene: TRBJ2-5
clone size: many
CDR3 DNA: TGCAGCGTCGACCCCCGGGAATCCGAGACCCAGTACTTC
CDR3 protein: CSVDPRESETQYF

V gene: TRBV7-2
D gene: .
J gene: TRBJ1-2
clone size: .
CDR3 DNA: TGTGCCGGCAGCACCAAGGGGGGGCGAGAAGGTGGCTACACCTTC
CDR3 protein: CAGSTKGGREGGYTF

V gene: TRBV18
D gene: .
J gene: TRBJ2-7
clone size: .
CDR3 DNA: TGTGCCAGCTCACCAGGGCTTCCGGGTTTCGAGCAGTACTTC
CDR3 protein: CASSPGLPGFEQYF

V gene: TRBV11-3
D gene: .
J gene: TRBJ2-1
clone size: few
CDR3 DNA: TGTGCCAGCAGCCCCCGAACTAGTGTGAGCGGTGAGCAGTTCTTC
CDR3 protein: CASSPRTSVSGEQFF

V gene: TRBV12-3/TRBV12-4
D gene: TRBD2
J gene: TRBJ2-5
clone size: .
CDR3 DNA: TGTGCCAGCAGTTCCACGGGACTACTCTATGATGAGCAGTACTTC
CDR3 protein: CASSSTGLLYDEQYF

V gene: TRBV7-9
D gene: .
J gene: TRBJ2-1
clone size: .
CDR3 DNA: TGTGCCAGCAGCTTATCTGCGGGGCTAGGTTCGAATGAGCAGTTCTTC
CDR3 protein: CASSLSAGLGSNEQFF

V gene: TRBV7-2
D gene: TRBD1
J gene: TRBJ1-5
clone size: .
CDR3 DNA: TGTGCCAGCAGCTCAAACCTGGACAGGGGGTTTAATCAGCCCCAGCATTTT
CDR3 protein: CASSSNLDRGFNQPQHF

V gene: TRBV10-2
D gene: TRBD2
J gene: TRBJ2-1
clone size: few
CDR3 DNA: TGCGCCAGCAGAGCGGGAGGCCCCTACAATGAGCAGTTCTTC
CDR3 protein: CASRAGGPYNEQFF

V gene: TRBV10-3
D gene: TRBD2
J gene: TRBJ2-7
clone size: few
CDR3 DNA: TGTGCCATCAGTGAAGGACTAGTAATGGGGAACGAGCAGTACTTC
CDR3 protein: CAISEGLVMGNEQYF

V gene: TRBV4-3
D gene: .
J gene: TRBJ2-7
clone size: few
CDR3 DNA: TGCGCCAGCAGCCAAGATAGGCTCGGAGGCTACGAGCAGTACTTC
CDR3 protein: CASSQDRLGGYEQYF

V gene: TRBV5-1
D gene: .
J gene: TRBJ2-7
clone size: .
CDR3 DNA: TGCGCCAGCAGTCTAACAGGGTCCGGTATTTACGAGCAGTACTTC
CDR3 protein: CASSLTGSGIYEQYF

V gene: TRBV5-1
D gene: .
J gene: TRBJ2-3
clone size: few
CDR3 DNA: TGCGCCAGCAGCTTGGTTTCGGGAAATACGCAGTATTTT
CDR3 protein: CASSLVSGNTQYF

V gene: TRBV14
D gene: TRBD1
J gene: TRBJ2-1
clone size: .
CDR3 DNA: TGTGCCAGCAGCCAGGGACAGGGGCCCTACAATGAGCAGTTCTTC
CDR3 protein: CASSQGQGPYNEQFF

V gene: TRBV6-5
D gene: TRBD2
J gene: TRBJ2-1
clone size: .
CDR3 DNA: TGTGCCAGCAGTTCCCATCGAGCGGGGGGCCCCAATGAGCAGTTCTTC
CDR3 protein: CASSSHRAGGPNEQFF

V gene: TRBV29-1
D gene: TRBD1
J gene: TRBJ1-4
clone size: few
CDR3 DNA: TGCAGCGTTGGGGGGACAGGAATTAATGAAAAACTGTTTTTT
CDR3 protein: CSVGGTGINEKLFF

V gene: TRBV7-8
D gene: TRBD1
J gene: TRBJ1-5
clone size: .
CDR3 DNA: TGTGCCGGCAGCTTAGTGGACGGTGGACAGGGCCCGGTTAGCAATCAGCCCCAGCATTTT
CDR3 protein: CAGSLVDGGQGPVSNQPQHF

V gene: TRBV11-2
D gene: .
J gene: TRBJ2-7
clone size: .
CDR3 DNA: TGTGCCAGCAGCCCCAATTTTTCCTACGAGCAGTACTTC
CDR3 protein: CASSPNFSYEQYF

V gene: TRBV7-2
D gene: .
J gene: TRBJ2-1
clone size: many
CDR3 DNA: TGTGCCAGCAGCTTAGAAGGCAGTCGGGAGCAGTTCTTC
CDR3 protein: CASSLEGSREQFF

V gene: TRBV20-1
D gene: TRBD2
J gene: TRBJ2-1
clone size: few
CDR3 DNA: TGCAGTTGTAGCGGGGGGACCCTCTACAATGAGCAGTTCTTC
CDR3 protein: CSCSGGTLYNEQFF

V gene: TRBV20-1
D gene: .
J gene: TRBJ2-3
clone size: once
CDR3 DNA: TGCAGTGTCCCCAGCGGCACGAGTCGGGCGCAGTATTTT
CDR3 protein: CSVPSGTSRAQYF

V gene: TRBV4-3
D gene: TRBD2
J gene: TRBJ2-5
clone size: .
CDR3 DNA: TGCGCCGGCAGCCAAGAAAACTTGGGACTAGCGGGAGGGCAGGAGACCCAGTACTTC
CDR3 protein: CAGSQENLGLAGGQETQYF

V gene: TRBV24-1
D gene: .
J gene: TRBJ2-3
clone size: .
CDR3 DNA: TGTGCCACCAGTGATTTAGGGTGGCAGGATACGCAGTATTTT
CDR3 protein: CATSDLGWQDTQYF

V gene: TRBV27
D gene: TRBD1
J gene: TRBJ1-6
clone size: .
CDR3 DNA: TGTGCCAGCAGTTTATACGGCAGGGGGGTGTCACCCCTCCACTTT
CDR3 protein: CASSLYGRGVSPLHF

V gene: TRBV20-1
D gene: .
J gene: TRBJ2-3
clone size: few
CDR3 DNA: TGCAGTGCCCACGGGTCGGGTAGCACAGATACGCAGTATTTT
CDR3 protein: CSAHGSGSTDTQYF

V gene: TRBV6-2/TRBV6-3
D gene: .
J gene: TRBJ2-7
clone size: .
CDR3 DNA: TGTGCCAGCAGTTACTCCGGGACCTTATACGAGCAGTACTTC
CDR3 protein: CASSYSGTLYEQYF

V gene: TRBV27
D gene: .
J gene: TRBJ1-4
clone size: .
CDR3 DNA: TGTGCCAGCAGTTTATTGGGGGGGAAGAGTGAAAAACTGTTTTTT
CDR3 protein: CASSLLGGKSEKLFF

V gene: TRBV5-1
D gene: .
J gene: TRBJ2-3
clone size: .
CDR3 DNA: TGCGCCAGCAGCTTGGCCCCGGCGCGTCGGGACACAGATACGCAGTATTTT
CDR3 protein: CASSLAPARRDTDTQYF

V gene: TRBV4-1
D gene: .
J gene: TRBJ2-1
clone size: .
CDR3 DNA: TGCGCCAGCAGCCAACCCCGCGGGACCCCGCGGTTCTTC
CDR3 protein: CASSQPRGTPRFF

V gene: TRBV14
D gene: .
J gene: TRBJ2-1
clone size: .
CDR3 DNA: TGTGCCAGCAGCCCCTTCGGCCCAGGGGCCTACAATGAGCAGTTCTTC
CDR3 protein: CASSPFGPGAYNEQFF

V gene: TRBV28
D gene: TRBD2
J gene: TRBJ2-4
clone size: .
CDR3 DNA: TGTACCAGCAGTTTACCCGGGGGGAGGCATAACATTCAGTACTTC
CDR3 protein: CTSSLPGGRHNIQYF

V gene: TRBV7-9
D gene: .
J gene: TRBJ2-4
clone size: .
CDR3 DNA: TGTGCCAGCAGCTTTCGGGGACTTGGGGACATTCAGTACTTC
CDR3 protein: CASSFRGLGDIQYF

V gene: TRBV18
D gene: .
J gene: TRBJ1-1
clone size: .
CDR3 DNA: TGTGCCAGCACACTCGGGACGATGAACACTGAAGCTTTCTTT
CDR3 protein: CASTLGTMNTEAFF

V gene: TRBV20-1
D gene: .
J gene: TRBJ2-3
clone size: many
CDR3 DNA: TGCAGTGCTAGTAACTTGGGGACGCAGTATTTT
CDR3 protein: CSASNLGTQYF

V gene: TRBV12-3/TRBV12-4
D gene: TRBD1
J gene: TRBJ2-3
clone size: many
CDR3 DNA: TGTGCCAGCAGTCCGGGACAGGGGGGAAGTATGCGCACAGATACGCAGTATTTT
CDR3 protein: CASSPGQGGSMRTDTQYF

V gene: TRBV7-2
D gene: TRBD2
J gene: TRBJ2-3
clone size: .
CDR3 DNA: TGTGCCAGCAGCTTAGTCTCAAACTCACTAGCGTCAGATATGCAGTATTTT
CDR3 protein: CASSLVSNSLASDMQYF

V gene: TRBV5-8
D gene: TRBD2
J gene: TRBJ2-7
clone size: .
CDR3 DNA: TGTGCCAGCACCTTGCCCAGCGGGGCCTACGAGCAGTACTTC
CDR3 protein: CASTLPSGAYEQYF

V gene: TRBV5-1
D gene: .
J gene: TRBJ1-1
clone size: .
CDR3 DNA: TGCGCCAGCGGAACAGGGATCGGCACTGAAGCTTTCTTT
CDR3 protein: CASGTGIGTEAFF

V gene: TRBV7-2
D gene: TRBD1
J gene: TRBJ1-4
clone size: few
CDR3 DNA: TGTGCCAGCAGCTTAGGGAGGGTAGGGGGCGGAAAACTGTTTTTT
CDR3 protein: CASSLGRVGGGKLFF

V gene: TRBV5-5
D gene: TRBD1
J gene: TRBJ1-2
clone size: few
CDR3 DNA: TGTGCCAGCAGCTTATTGGACAGGGATGGCTACACCTTC
CDR3 protein: CASSLLDRDGYTF

V gene: TRBV7-9
D gene: .
J gene: TRBJ2-5
clone size: .
CDR3 DNA: TGTGCCAGCAGCCAGGACGGCTCCCAAGAGACCCAGTACTTC
CDR3 protein: CASSQDGSQETQYF

V gene: TRBV29-1
D gene: TRBD2
J gene: TRBJ2-1
clone size: few
CDR3 DNA: TGCAGCGTCCCGGGACTAGCGGGGGGAAGCTCCTACAATGAGCAGTTCTTC
CDR3 protein: CSVPGLAGGSSYNEQFF

V gene: TRBV25-1
D gene: TRBD1
J gene: TRBJ1-6
clone size: few
CDR3 DNA: TGTGCCAGCAGTGCGTGGCAGGGGGTTAATTCACCCCTCCACTTT
CDR3 protein: CASSAWQGVNSPLHF

V gene: TRBV27
D gene: .
J gene: TRBJ1-1
clone size: .
CDR3 DNA: TGTGTCAGCAAGCTCCAGGGAGCCCCTGAAGCTTTCTTT
CDR3 protein: CVSKLQGAPEAFF

V gene: TRBV5-1
D gene: .
J gene: TRBJ2-5
clone size: .
CDR3 DNA: TGCGCCAGCAGCGCCCAGGGGACCCAAGGGACCCAGTACTTC
CDR3 protein: CASSAQGTQGTQYF

V gene: TRBV6-5
D gene: TRBD2
J gene: TRBJ2-1
clone size: .
CDR3 DNA: TGTGCCAGCAGTGCCCACGGGGGGAGCTCCTACAATGAGCAGTTCTTC
CDR3 protein: CASSAHGGSSYNEQFF

V gene: TRBV6-5
D gene: .
J gene: TRBJ1-3
clone size: few
CDR3 DNA: TGTGCCAGCAGGACCAGAGACTCTGGAAACACCATATATTTT
CDR3 protein: CASRTRDSGNTIYF

V gene: TRBV20-1
D gene: .
J gene: TRBJ2-3
clone size: few
CDR3 DNA: TGCAGTGCTAGCTGGGCGGAAGCTTACACAGATACGCAGTATTTT
CDR3 protein: CSASWAEAYTDTQYF